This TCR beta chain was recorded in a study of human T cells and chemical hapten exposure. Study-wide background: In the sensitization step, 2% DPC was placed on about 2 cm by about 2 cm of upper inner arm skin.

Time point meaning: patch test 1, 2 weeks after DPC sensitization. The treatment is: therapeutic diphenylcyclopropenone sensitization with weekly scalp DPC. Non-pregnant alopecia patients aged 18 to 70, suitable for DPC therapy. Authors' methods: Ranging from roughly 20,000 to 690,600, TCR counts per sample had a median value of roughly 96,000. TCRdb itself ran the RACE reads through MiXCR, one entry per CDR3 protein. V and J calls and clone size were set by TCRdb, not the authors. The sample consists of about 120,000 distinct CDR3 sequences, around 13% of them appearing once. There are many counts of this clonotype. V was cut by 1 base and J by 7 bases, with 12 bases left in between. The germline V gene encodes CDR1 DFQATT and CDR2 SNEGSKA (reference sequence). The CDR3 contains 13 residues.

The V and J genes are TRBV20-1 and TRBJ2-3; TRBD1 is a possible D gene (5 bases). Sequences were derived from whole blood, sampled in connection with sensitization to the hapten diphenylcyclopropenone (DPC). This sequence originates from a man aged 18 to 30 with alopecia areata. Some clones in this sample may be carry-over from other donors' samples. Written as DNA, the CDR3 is TGCAGTGCTAGAGGGCAGGGAATAAATACGCAGTATTTT. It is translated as CSARGQGINTQYF.